This entry describes one T cell receptor beta chain. Germline CDR1 SGHKS, CDR2 YYEKEE (reference sequence). CDR3 length: 14 amino acids. Trimming took off 0 bases at V and 1 base at J, with 5 bases between the two ends. This entry is derived from a study of blood T cell repertoires in COVID-19. The study drew participants aged 18 to 89 years from about two dozen US areas. Clones were sequenced by immunoSEQ multiplex PCR, and TCRdb holds only the in-frame ones, with some missing. In the table there are approximately 380,000 clones, about 88% of which are singletons. The rearrangement links TRBV5-5 to TRBJ2-4; the D gene is possibly TRBD1 (5 bases). The clonotype comes from a woman aged 18-35 years who had recovered from COVID-19. The material sequenced was PBMCs or T cells enriched from blood (not recorded which). The CDR3 loop reads CASSLAGAKNIQYF. The DNA of the CDR3 is TGTGCCAGCAGCTTGGCAGGGGCCAAAAACATTCAGTACTTC.